This T cell receptor (beta chain) came from a study of OX40 agonist ivuxolimab in advanced cancers. Clones were sequenced by immunoSEQ multiplex PCR, and TCRdb holds only the in-frame ones, with some missing. The sample includes 55,000 to 75,000 clones, about 91% of them seen just once. In germline, CDR1 is SGDLS, CDR2 YYNGEE. Trimming cost V 0 bases and J 3 bases, with 9 bases left between them. The CDR3 sequence is 14 residues long. This clone was counted only a few times. Sequencing was performed on CD4+ or CD8+ T cells sorted from blood, taken in a trial of the OX40 agonist ivuxolimab. The genes are TRBV9 and TRBJ1-1; TRBD1 is a possible D gene (6 bases). The clonotype originates from an adult with an advanced solid tumor such as melanoma, head and neck, liver or kidney cancer. The DNA of the CDR3 is TGTGCCAGCAGCGTAGATGGGGGCCACACTGAAGCTTTCTTT. Its translation is CASSVDGGHTEAFF.